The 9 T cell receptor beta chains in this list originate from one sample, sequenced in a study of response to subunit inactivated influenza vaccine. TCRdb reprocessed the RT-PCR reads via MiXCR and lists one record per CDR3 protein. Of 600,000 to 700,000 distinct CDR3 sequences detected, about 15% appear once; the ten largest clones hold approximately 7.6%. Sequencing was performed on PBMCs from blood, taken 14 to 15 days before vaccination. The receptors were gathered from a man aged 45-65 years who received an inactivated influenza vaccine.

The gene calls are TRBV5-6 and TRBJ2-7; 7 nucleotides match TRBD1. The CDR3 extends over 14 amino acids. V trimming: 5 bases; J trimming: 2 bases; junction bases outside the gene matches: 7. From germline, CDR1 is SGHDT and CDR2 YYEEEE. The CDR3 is CASSRDSNTYEQYF. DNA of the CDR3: TGTGCCAGCAGTCGGGACAGCAACACCTACGAGCAGTACTTC.

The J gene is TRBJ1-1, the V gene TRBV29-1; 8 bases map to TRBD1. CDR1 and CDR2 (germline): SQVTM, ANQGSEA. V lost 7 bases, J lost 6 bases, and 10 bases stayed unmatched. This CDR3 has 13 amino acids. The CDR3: CSAGEDRASEAFF. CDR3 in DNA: TGCAGCGCAGGGGAGGACAGGGCCTCTGAAGCTTTCTTT.

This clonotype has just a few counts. In DNA, the CDR3 is TGTGCCAGCAGCGTAGGCGGCAACCCTAATGAAAAACTGTTTTTT. Its protein is CASSVGGNPNEKLFF. The V and J genes are TRBV9 and TRBJ1-4; D remains unclear. V dropped 0 bases and J dropped 3 bases, with 9 bases sitting between them. CDR3 length: 15 residues. Germline V CDR1 and CDR2: SGDLS, YYNGEE. Together with reference TRBV9 and TRBJ1-4, the CDR3 gives the full variable domain: DSGVTQTPKHLITATGQRVTLRCSPRSGDLSVYWYQQSLDQGLQFLIQYYNGEERAKGNILERFSAQQFPDLHSELNLSSLELGDSALYFCASSVGGNPNEKLFFGSGTQLSVL.

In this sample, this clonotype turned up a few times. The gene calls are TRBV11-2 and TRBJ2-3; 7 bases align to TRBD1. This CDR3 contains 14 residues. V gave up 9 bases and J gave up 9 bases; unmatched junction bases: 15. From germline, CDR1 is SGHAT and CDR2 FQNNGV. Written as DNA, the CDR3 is TGTGCCAGTCGCACAATAAGGGGGCGCCCCACGCAGTATTTT. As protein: CASRTIRGRPTQYF.

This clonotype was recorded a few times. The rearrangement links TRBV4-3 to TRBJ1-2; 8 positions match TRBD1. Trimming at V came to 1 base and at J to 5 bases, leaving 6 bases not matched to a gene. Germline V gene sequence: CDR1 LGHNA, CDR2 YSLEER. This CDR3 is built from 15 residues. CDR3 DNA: TGCGCCAGCAGCCAAGGACCGGGACAGGCTTATGGCTACACCTTC. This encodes CASSQGPGQAYGYTF.

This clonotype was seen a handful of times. CDR3: CSAILDRPYNEQFF. Written as DNA, the CDR3 is TGCAGTGCTATTTTGGACAGACCCTACAATGAGCAGTTCTTC. This chain links TRBV20-1 with TRBJ2-1; weak D call: TRBD1 (6 bases). The CDR3 spans 14 residues. CDR1 is DFQATT, CDR2 SNEGSKA, per germline (reference sequence). V lost 4 bases, J lost 2 bases, and 12 bases lay in between.

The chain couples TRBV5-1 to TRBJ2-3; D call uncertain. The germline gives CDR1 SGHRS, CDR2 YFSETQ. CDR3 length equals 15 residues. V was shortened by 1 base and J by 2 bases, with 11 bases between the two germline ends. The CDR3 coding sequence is TGCGCCAGCAGCTTGTTGAGCGAAAACACAGATACGCAGTATTTT. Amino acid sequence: CASSLLSENTDTQYF.

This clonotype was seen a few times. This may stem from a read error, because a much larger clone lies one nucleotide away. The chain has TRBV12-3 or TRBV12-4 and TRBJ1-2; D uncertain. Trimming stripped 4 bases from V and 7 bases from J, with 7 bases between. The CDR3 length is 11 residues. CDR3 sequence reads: CASSSGFGYTF. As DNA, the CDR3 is TGTGCCAGCAGTTCGGGGTTTGGCTACACCTTC.

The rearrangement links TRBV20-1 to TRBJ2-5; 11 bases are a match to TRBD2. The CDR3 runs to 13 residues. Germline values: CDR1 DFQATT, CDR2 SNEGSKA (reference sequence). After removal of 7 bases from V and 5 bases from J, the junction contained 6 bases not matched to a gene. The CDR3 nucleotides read TGCAGTGTTCTAGCGGGAGGTCGGGAGACCCAGTACTTC. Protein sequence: CSVLAGGRETQYF.